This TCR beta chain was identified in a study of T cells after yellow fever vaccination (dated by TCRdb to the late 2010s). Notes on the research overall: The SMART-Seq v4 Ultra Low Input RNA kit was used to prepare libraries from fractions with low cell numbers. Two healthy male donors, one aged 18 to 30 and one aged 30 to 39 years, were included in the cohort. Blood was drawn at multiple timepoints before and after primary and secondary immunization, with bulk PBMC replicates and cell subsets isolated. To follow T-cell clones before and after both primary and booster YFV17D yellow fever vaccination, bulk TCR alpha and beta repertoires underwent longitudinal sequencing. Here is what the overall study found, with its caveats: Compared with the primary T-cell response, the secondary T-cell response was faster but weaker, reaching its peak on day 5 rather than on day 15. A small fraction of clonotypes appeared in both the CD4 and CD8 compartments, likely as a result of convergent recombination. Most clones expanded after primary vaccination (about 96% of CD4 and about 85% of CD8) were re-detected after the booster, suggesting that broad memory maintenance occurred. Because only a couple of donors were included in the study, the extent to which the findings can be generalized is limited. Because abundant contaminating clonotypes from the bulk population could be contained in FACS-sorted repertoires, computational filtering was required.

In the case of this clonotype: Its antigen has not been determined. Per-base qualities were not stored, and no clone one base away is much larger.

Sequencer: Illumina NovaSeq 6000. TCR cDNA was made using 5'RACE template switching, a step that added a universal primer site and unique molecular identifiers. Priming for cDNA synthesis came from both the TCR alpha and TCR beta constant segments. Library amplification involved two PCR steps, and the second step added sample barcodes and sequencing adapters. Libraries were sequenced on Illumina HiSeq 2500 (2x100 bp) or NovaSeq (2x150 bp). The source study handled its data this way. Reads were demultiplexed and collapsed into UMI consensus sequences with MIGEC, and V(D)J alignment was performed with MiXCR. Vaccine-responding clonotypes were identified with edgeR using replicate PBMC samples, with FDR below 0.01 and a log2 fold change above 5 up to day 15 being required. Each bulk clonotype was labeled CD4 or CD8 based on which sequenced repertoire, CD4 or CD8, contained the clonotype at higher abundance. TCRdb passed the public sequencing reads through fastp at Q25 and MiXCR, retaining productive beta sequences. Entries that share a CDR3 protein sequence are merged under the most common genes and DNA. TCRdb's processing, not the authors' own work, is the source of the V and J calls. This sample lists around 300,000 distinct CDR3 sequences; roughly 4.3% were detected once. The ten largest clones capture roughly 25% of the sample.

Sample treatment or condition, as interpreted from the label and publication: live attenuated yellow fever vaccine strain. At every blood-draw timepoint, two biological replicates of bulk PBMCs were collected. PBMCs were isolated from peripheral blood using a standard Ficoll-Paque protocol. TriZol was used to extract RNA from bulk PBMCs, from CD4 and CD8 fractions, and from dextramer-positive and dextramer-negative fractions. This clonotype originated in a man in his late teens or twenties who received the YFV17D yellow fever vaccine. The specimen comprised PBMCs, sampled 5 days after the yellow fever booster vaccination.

The CDR3 protein: CASSLQTGTEAFF. The base sequence is TGTGCCAGCAGTCTCCAGACTGGTACTGAAGCTTTCTTT. The chain was built from TRBV27 and TRBJ1-1; no D segment can be confidently identified. V is cut by 5 bases and J by 5 bases, and the space between the germline ends is 12 bases. The CDR3, cysteine through phenylalanine, is 13 amino acids long. Only CDR3 DNA remains: 39 bases, in frame from the first base. CDR1 MNHEY and CDR2 SMNVEV are derived from the germline V gene (reference sequence).